This entry features one T cell receptor beta chain sequence. No antigen is known for it. This sample was taken from a study of PD-1 blockade in classical Hodgkin lymphoma. Points from the study as a whole: Diminished baseline TCR diversity has been reported in newly diagnosed patients relative to healthy donors.

The germline CDR1 and CDR2 sequences are MDHEN and SYDVKM. CDR3 length: 14 residues. V lost 1 base and J lost 2, with 8 bases in between. The table came from immunoSEQ multiplex PCR; TCRdb's copy has only in-frame clones and leaves some out. The sample has about 35,000 clones, 90% seen once. Every patient had relapsed following autologous stem cell transplantation, and cohorts differed in brentuximab vedotin exposure. Magnetic negative selection was used to purify CD4+ T cells from PBMCs that had been thawed. The clonotype comes from a human donor with classical Hodgkin lymphoma. The sequencing used CD4+ T cells from blood, collected at baseline. The V gene is TRBV28, the J gene TRBJ1-2, with D tentatively TRBD1 (5 bases). This CDR3 is CASSLSGENYGYTF. The CDR3, as DNA: TGTGCCAGCAGTTTATCGGGGGAAAACTATGGCTACACCTTC.